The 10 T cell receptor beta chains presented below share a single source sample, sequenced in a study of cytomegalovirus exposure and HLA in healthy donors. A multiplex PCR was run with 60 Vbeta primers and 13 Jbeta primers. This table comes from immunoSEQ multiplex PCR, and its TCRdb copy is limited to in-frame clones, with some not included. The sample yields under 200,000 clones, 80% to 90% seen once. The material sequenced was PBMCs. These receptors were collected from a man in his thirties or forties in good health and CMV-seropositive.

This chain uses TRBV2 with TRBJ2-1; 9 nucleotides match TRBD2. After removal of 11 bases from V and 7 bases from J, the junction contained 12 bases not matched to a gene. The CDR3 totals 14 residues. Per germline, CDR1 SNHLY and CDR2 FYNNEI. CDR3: CACGLASGMNEQFF. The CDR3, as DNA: TGTGCCTGCGGTCTAGCTAGCGGGATGAATGAGCAGTTCTTC.

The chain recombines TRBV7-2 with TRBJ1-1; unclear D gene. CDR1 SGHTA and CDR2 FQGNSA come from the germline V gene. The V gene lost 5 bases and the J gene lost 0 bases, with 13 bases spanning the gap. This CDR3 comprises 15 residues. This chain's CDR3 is CASSSYGLLNTEAFF. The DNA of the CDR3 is TGTGCCAGCAGCAGCTACGGACTCCTGAACACTGAAGCTTTCTTT.

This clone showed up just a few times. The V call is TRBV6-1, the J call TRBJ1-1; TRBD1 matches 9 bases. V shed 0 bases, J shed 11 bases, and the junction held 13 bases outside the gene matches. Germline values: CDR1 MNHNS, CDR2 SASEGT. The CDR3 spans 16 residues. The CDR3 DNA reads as TGTGCCAGCAGTGAAGCTTACTACAGGGGGCCAGAGTTTGCTTTCTTT. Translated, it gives CASSEAYYRGPEFAFF.

The CDR3, as DNA: TGTGCCAGCAGCCTAAACAGGGAGTCTGAAGCTTTCTTT. Translated: CASSLNRESEAFF. The V gene is TRBV6-5, the J gene TRBJ1-1; TRBD1 might be the D (6 bases). Looked up from germline, CDR1 is MNHEY and CDR2 is SVGAGI. The CDR3 totals 13 residues. V lost 6 bases, J lost 6 bases, and 14 bases lay in between.

CDR3 sequence reads: CALTGGEGYTF. For the CDR3, the DNA is TGCGCGCTGACAGGGGGCGAAGGCTACACCTTC. The rearrangement uses TRBV29-1 and TRBJ1-2, with 10 bases fitting TRBD1. Per germline, CDR1 SQVTM and CDR2 ANQGSEA. This CDR3 contains 11 residues.

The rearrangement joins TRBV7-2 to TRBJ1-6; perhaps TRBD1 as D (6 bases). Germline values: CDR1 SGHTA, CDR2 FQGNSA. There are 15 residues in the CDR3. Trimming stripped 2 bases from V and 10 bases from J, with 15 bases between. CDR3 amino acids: CASSLIGGGKSPLHF. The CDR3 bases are TGTGCCAGCAGCTTAATAGGGGGGGGAAAATCACCCCTCCACTTT.

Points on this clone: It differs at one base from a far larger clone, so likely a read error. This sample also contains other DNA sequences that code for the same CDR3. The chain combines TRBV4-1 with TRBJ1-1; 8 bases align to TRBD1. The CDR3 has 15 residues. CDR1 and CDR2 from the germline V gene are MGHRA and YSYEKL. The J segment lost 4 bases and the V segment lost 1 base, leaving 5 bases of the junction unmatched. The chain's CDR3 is CASSQGTGIGTEAFF. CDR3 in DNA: TGCGCCAGCAGCCAAGGGACAGGGATAGGCACTGAAGCTTTCTTT.

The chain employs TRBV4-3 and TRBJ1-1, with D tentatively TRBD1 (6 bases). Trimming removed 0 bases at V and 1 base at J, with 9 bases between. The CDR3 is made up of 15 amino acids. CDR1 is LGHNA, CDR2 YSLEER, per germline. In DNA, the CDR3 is TGCGCCAGCAGCCAAGAGAGGGGGAAGAACACTGAAGCTTTCTTT. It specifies CASSQERGKNTEAFF.

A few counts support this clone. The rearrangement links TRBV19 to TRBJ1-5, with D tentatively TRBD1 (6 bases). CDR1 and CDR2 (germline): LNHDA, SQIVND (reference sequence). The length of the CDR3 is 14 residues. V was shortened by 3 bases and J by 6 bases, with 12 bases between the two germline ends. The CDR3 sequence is CASSMEDSTQPQHF. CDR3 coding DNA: TGTGCCAGTAGTATGGAGGACAGTACTCAGCCCCAGCATTTT.

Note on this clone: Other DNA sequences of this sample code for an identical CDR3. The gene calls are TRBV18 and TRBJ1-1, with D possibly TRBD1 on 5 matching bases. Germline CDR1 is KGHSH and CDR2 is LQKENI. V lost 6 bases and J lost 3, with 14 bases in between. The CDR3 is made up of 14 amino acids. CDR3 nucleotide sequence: TGTGCCAGCTCGCCTACCGGGGGAGACACTGAAGCTTTCTTT. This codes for CASSPTGGDTEAFF.